The TCR beta chain described here comes from a study of T cells expressing NK-cell markers. With the 5' RACE reads reprocessed, TCRdb shows one record per CDR3 protein and no DNA. This sample's clone table lists 150,000 to 170,000 distinct CDR3 sequences. The clonotype originates from a woman aged 50 to 65 in good health. Specimen: blood T cells: a sorted CD56 or NKG2C T cell subset, CD4+ or CD8+ T cells, or bulk PBMC T cells (not recorded which).

The CDR3 here is CASSPDWNTGELFF. This chain links TRBV6-5 with TRBJ2-2; TCRdb's D call of TRBD2 is untestable without DNA. Germline CDR1 is MNHEY and CDR2 is SVGAGI. The CDR3 extends over 14 amino acids.